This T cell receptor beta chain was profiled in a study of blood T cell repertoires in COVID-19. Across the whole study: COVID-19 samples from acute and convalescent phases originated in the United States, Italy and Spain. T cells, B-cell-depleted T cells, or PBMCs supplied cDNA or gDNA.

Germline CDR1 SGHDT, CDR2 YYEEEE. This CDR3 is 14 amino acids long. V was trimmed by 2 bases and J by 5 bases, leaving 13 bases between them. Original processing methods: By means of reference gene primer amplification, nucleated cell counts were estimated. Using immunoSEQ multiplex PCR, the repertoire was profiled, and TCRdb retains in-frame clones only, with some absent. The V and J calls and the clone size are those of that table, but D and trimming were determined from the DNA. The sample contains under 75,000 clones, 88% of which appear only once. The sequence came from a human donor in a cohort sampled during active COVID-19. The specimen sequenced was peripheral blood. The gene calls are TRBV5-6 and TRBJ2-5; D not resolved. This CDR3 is CASSFPSRSETQYF. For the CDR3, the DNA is TGTGCCAGCAGCTTCCCGTCTCGTTCTGAGACCCAGTACTTC.